Listed below are T cell receptor beta chains from one sample, sequenced in a study of blood T cell repertoires in COVID-19. The data were produced by immunoSEQ multiplex PCR, yet TCRdb's version contains in-frame clones alone and is incomplete. The data contain about 72,000 clones, approximately 91% of them seen just once; the ten biggest clones take up 6% to 9.5%. Sequencing used peripheral blood. These receptors all come from a human donor in a cohort sampled during active COVID-19. Both conserved end residues are part of each CDR3. The order of the fields is J gene, D gene, V gene, clone size, CDR3 protein, CDR3 DNA. The D gene is left open where the match is weak. A clone size is listed for some rows: how often the clone was seen (once, few, many), or a class if it is expanded.

TRBJ1-5,-,TRBV28,once,CASSPHDSLAGWPQHF,TGTGCCAGCAGTCCCCACGACAGTTTAGCGGGGTGGCCCCAGCATTTT
TRBJ1-4,-,TRBV5-1,-,CASSLVAGTNEKLFF,TGCGCCAGCAGCTTGGTGGCAGGGACTAATGAAAAACTGTTTTTT
TRBJ2-6,TRBD1,TRBV27,once,CASSLFRDRALWSANVLTF,TGTGCCAGCAGTTTATTCCGGGACAGGGCCCTCTGGTCGGCCAACGTCCTGACTTTC
TRBJ2-3,TRBD2,TRBV5-1,once,CASSSDSGGAVDTQYF,TGCGCCAGCAGTTCAGATAGCGGGGGGGCGGTGGATACGCAGTATTTT
TRBJ2-3,TRBD2,TRBV3-1/TRBV3-2,-,CASSQAGGGADTQYF,TGTGCCAGCAGCCAAGCGGGGGGAGGCGCAGATACGCAGTATTTT
TRBJ2-1,-,TRBV30,-,CAWSGHRSYNEQFF,TGTGCCTGGAGTGGGCATCGCTCCTACAATGAGCAGTTCTTC
TRBJ2-1,-,TRBV15,-,CATSRDRAGSSYNEQFF,TGTGCCACCAGCAGAGATCGAGCGGGTAGCTCCTACAATGAGCAGTTCTTC
TRBJ2-1,TRBD1,TRBV5-1,-,CASSTGQANNEQFF,TGCGCCAGCAGCACCGGACAGGCGAACAATGAGCAGTTCTTC
TRBJ2-1,-,TRBV30,-,CAWGLVRNEQFF,TGTGCCTGGGGATTAGTCCGCAATGAGCAGTTCTTC
TRBJ1-1,TRBD1,TRBV4-1,-,CASSQGQLNTEAFF,TGCGCCAGCAGCCAGGGACAGTTGAACACTGAAGCTTTCTTT
TRBJ2-2,TRBD2,TRBV4-1,-,CASSQEQGLAGESGELFF,TGCGCCAGCAGCCAGGAACAGGGGCTAGCGGGAGAATCCGGGGAGCTGTTTTTT
TRBJ2-1,TRBD2,TRBV5-1,-,CASSPGGDNEQFF,TGCGCCAGCAGCCCGGGAGGGGACAATGAGCAGTTCTTC
TRBJ2-7,-,TRBV3-1/TRBV3-2,-,CASSQTTYEQYF,TGTGCCAGCAGTCAAACTACCTACGAGCAGTACTTC
TRBJ1-1,TRBD1,TRBV25-1,-,CASNPDREGLTEAFF,TGTGCCAGCAATCCGGACAGGGAAGGGTTGACTGAAGCTTTCTTT
TRBJ2-3,-,TRBV6-2/TRBV6-3,-,CASSYRRGLGDTQYF,TGTGCCAGCAGTTACAGGCGGGGGCTCGGGGATACGCAGTATTTT
TRBJ2-7,-,TRBV27,-,CASSLKPGSTYEQYF,TGTGCCAGCAGTTTAAAACCGGGTTCGACCTACGAGCAGTACTTC
TRBJ1-6,-,TRBV29-1,-,CSVVDRFGSPLHF,TGCAGCGTTGTAGACAGGTTCGGATCACCCCTCCACTTT
TRBJ2-7,TRBD2,TRBV19,-,CASRLAGGTYEQYF,TGTGCCAGTAGGTTGGCGGGAGGAACCTACGAGCAGTACTTC
TRBJ2-2,-,TRBV11-1,-,CASSLEGPLTGELFF,TGTGCCAGCAGCTTAGAGGGGCCCCTCACCGGGGAGCTGTTTTTT
TRBJ2-1,-,TRBV11-2,once,CASSLEHDEQFF,TGTGCCAGCAGCTTAGAACACGATGAGCAGTTCTTC
TRBJ1-3,TRBD1,TRBV18,-,CASSPSGRGSPGNTIYF,TGTGCCAGCTCACCATCGGGCAGGGGGTCGCCTGGAAACACCATATATTTT
TRBJ2-7,-,TRBV21-1,-,CASSKVPVLAGGQGGYEQYF,TGTGCCAGCAGCAAAGTCCCAGTACTAGCGGGAGGACAGGGGGGCTACGAGCAGTACTTC
TRBJ1-1,-,TRBV28,-,CASTVGEELHTEAFF,TGTGCCAGCACTGTCGGGGAAGAGTTGCACACTGAAGCTTTCTTT
TRBJ1-3,-,TRBV7-2,-,CASSLEAASGNTIYF,TGTGCCAGCAGCTTAGAGGCGGCCTCTGGAAACACCATATATTTT
TRBJ1-3,-,TRBV2,-,CASSEGSLNTIYF,TGTGCCAGCAGTGAGGGCAGCTTAAACACCATATATTTT
TRBJ2-3,TRBD2,TRBV4-3,once,CASSQDAAGGHSDTQYF,TGCGCCAGCAGCCAAGATGCAGCGGGGGGGCATTCAGATACGCAGTATTTT